The sequence of this T cell receptor beta chain was determined in a study of OX40 agonist ivuxolimab in advanced cancers. This clone appeared a single time. Using immunoSEQ multiplex PCR, the repertoire was profiled, and TCRdb retains in-frame clones only, with some absent. The repertoire holds 60,000 or so clones, around 90% seen once, with roughly 0.79% in the top ten. The V end was cut by 3 bases, the J end by 14 bases, with 17 bases between. The CDR3 has 13 amino acids. Germline CDR1 LNHDA, CDR2 SQIVND (reference sequence). Sequencing was performed on CD4+ or CD8+ T cells sorted from blood, taken in a trial of the OX40 agonist ivuxolimab. This TCR was sampled from an adult with an advanced solid tumor such as melanoma, head and neck, liver or kidney cancer. The rearrangement links TRBV19 to TRBJ2-1, with D perhaps matching TRBD2 (6 bases). CDR3 loop: CASSIQEGLGEFF. The CDR3 DNA reads TGTGCCAGTAGTATTCAGGAGGGTCTAGGGGAGTTCTTC.